This record looks at one T cell receptor (beta chain) sequence and its context. Its antigen is unidentified. The source of the sample is a study of CD8+CD57+ T cells in acquired aplastic anemia. Whole-study context: Sorted CD4+ plus CD8+ cells gave DNA averaging around 3.2 ug. CD4+ reads averaged about 10.8 million in healthy donors. Findings and caveats of the study: Patients shared some 30 CD8+ CDR3 sequences with controls.

Germline loops: CDR1 ENHRY, CDR2 SYGVKD. This CDR3 is 15 amino acids long. Trimming removed 4 bases from V and 2 bases from J, with 15 bases in between. CDR3 and TCR beta VDJ profiling relied on genomic DNA as the template. In TCRdb, the reads were re-called with MiXCR into one record per CDR3 protein. Of a few hundred thousand distinct CDR3 sequences in the sample, about a third were seen once. The chain employs TRBV10-3 and TRBJ2-7; D call uncertain. Sequencing was carried out using sorted CD4+, CD8+, or CD8+CD57+ T cells (not recorded which) from PBMCs. This TCR came from a human donor in good health, serving as a control. CDR3: CAISVPGLTPYEQYF. The CDR3, as DNA: TGTGCCATCAGTGTGCCGGGTTTGACCCCCTACGAGCAGTACTTC.